This T cell receptor beta chain came from a study of OX40 agonist ivuxolimab in advanced cancers. Whole-study findings and limits: Researchers did not determine the expanded peripheral T cells' antigen specificity. Partial responders receiving 0.1-3.0 mg/kg showed among the lowest clonal expansion.

As for this clone: The antigen is not known.

V was cut by 4 bases and J by 1 base, with 10 bases left in between. CDR3 length: 13 residues. The germline CDR1 and CDR2 sequences are SQVTM and ANQGSEA. The data were produced by immunoSEQ multiplex PCR, yet TCRdb's version contains in-frame clones alone and is incomplete. Among about 150,000 clones, around 94% were seen once, and the ten largest hold just over 0.3%. The starting material was CD4+ or CD8+ T cells sorted from blood, obtained in a trial of the OX40 agonist ivuxolimab. The genes are TRBV29-1 and TRBJ1-2; a weak D match, TRBD1 (5 bases). The clonotype originates from an adult with an advanced solid tumor such as melanoma, head and neck, liver or kidney cancer. The CDR3 sequence: CSVGAGVNYGYTF. The CDR3 DNA sequence: TGCAGCGTTGGGGCGGGGGTTAACTATGGCTACACCTTC.